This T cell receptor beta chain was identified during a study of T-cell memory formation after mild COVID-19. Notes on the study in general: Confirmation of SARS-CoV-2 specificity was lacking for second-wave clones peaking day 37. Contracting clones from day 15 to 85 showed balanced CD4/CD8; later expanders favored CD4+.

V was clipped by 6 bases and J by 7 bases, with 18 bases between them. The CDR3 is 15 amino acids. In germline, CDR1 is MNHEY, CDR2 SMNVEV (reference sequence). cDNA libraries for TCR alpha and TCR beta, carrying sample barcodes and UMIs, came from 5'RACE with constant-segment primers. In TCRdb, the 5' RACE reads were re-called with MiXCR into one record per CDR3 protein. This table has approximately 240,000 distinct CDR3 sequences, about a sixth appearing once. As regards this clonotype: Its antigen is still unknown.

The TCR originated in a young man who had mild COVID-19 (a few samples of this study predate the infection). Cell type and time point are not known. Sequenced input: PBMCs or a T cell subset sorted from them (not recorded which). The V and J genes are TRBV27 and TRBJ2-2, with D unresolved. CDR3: CASSLTWTIGGELFF. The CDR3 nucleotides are TGTGCCAGCAGCCTAACCTGGACGATTGGCGGGGAGCTGTTTTTT.